These 9 T cell receptor beta chains came from one sample sequenced in a study of Ad26.COV2.S vaccination and SARS-CoV-2 variants. Stated treatment: some 19 received Ad26.COV2.S at low or high dose, single or two shots; about 5 received placebo; per-sample allocation not given. Sampling took place 63 days after the first vaccine or placebo injection. TCRdb's copy holds only in-frame clones and misses some; the assay was immunoSEQ multiplex PCR. The profile covers over 400,000 clones, with over 80% appearing a single time and 1.5% to 2% taken by the ten largest. The sample here was peripheral blood, taken in a trial of Ad26.COV2.S vaccine versus placebo. Receptors were obtained from a person aged 18-65 years who received the Ad26.COV2.S COVID-19 vaccine or a placebo.

The chain couples TRBV5-1 to TRBJ1-5; 7 positions agree with TRBD1. The CDR3 has 15 residues. The V gene's germline CDR1 is SGHRS and CDR2 YFSETQ. The V segment lost 1 base and the J segment 5 bases; nucleotides outside the gene matches: 6. CDR3 in amino acids: CASSLKGAVDQPQHF. The CDR3 region has the DNA TGCGCCAGCAGCTTGAAGGGGGCGGTCGATCAGCCCCAGCATTTT. Looking up the rest from reference TRBV5-1 and TRBJ1-5 gives the full variable domain: KAGVTQTPRYLIKTRGQQVTLSCSPISGHRSVSWYQQTPGQGLQFLFEYFSETQRNKGNFPGRFSGRQFSNSRSEMNVSTLELGDSALYLCASSLKGAVDQPQHFGDGTRLSIL.

V and J are TRBV7-2 and TRBJ1-6; D is ambiguous. The CDR3 runs 14 residues. Germline V gene sequence: CDR1 SGHTA, CDR2 FQGNSA. V was shortened by 5 bases and J by 3 bases, with 8 bases between the two germline ends. CDR3 nucleotide sequence: TGTGCCAGCAGCCGGGCCTTCTATAATTCACCCCTCCACTTT. Translating it yields CASSRAFYNSPLHF.

V gene TRBV7-9 combines with J gene TRBJ1-2; a weak D match, TRBD1 (5 bases). The CDR3 totals 15 residues. V was shortened by 2 bases and J by 8 bases, with 18 bases between the two germline ends. The germline V gene has CDR1 SEHNR and CDR2 FQNEAQ (reference sequence). CDR3 sequence reads: CASSLIFTGVWGYTF. The CDR3 DNA is TGTGCCAGCAGCTTAATTTTTACGGGGGTTTGGGGCTACACCTTC.

This clone appeared a single time. The rearrangement uses TRBV5-8 and TRBJ2-3, with TRBD2 matching over 14 bases. The ends lost 0 bases at V and 2 bases at J; junction bases unmatched: 2. There are 17 residues in the CDR3. Germline V gene lookup returns CDR1 SGHTS and CDR2 YDEGEE. The CDR3 DNA sequence: TGTGCCAGCAGCTTGGGACTAGCGGGGGGGTACACAGATACGCAGTATTTT. Its translation: CASSLGLAGGYTDTQYF. Drawing the rest from reference TRBV5-8 and TRBJ2-3, the complete variable domain is EAGVTQSPTHLIKTRGQQATLRCSPISGHTSVYWYQQALGLGLQFLLWYDEGEERNRGNFPPRFSGRQFPNYSSELNVNALELEDSALYLCASSLGLAGGYTDTQYFGPGTRLTVL.

This chain connects TRBV7-9 to TRBJ2-7, with unresolved D. With 2 bases removed from V and 5 bases from J, the gap between germline ends came to 22 bases. The CDR3 has 17 amino acids. Germline assignment: CDR1 SEHNR and CDR2 FQNEAQ (reference sequence). As DNA, the CDR3 is TGTGCCAGCAGCTTACCCCACGCAGGAACAGATTTCCACGAGCAGTACTTC. Amino acids: CASSLPHAGTDFHEQYF. Using reference TRBV7-9 and TRBJ2-7 for the parts outside the CDR3, the full variable domain is DTGVSQNPRHKITKRGQNVTFRCDPISEHNRLYWYRQTLGQGPEFLTYFQNEAQLEKSRLLSDRFSAERPKGSFSTLEIQRTEQGDSAMYLCASSLPHAGTDFHEQYFGPGTRLTVT.

The chain carries TRBV7-2 and TRBJ2-3; D may be TRBD1 (6 bases). The CDR3 has 16 amino acids. CDR1 and CDR2 (germline): SGHTA, FQGNSA. With 5 bases removed from V and 0 bases from J, the gap between germline ends came to 15 bases. The CDR3 sequence: CASSKQGRVSTDTQYF. CDR3 bases: TGTGCCAGCAGCAAACAGGGTCGAGTAAGCACAGATACGCAGTATTTT.

This chain links TRBV7-2 with TRBJ2-7; possible D gene TRBD2, 5 bases. The CDR3 is made up of 17 amino acids. Germline CDR1 SGHTA, CDR2 FQGNSA. V lost 0 bases to trimming and J lost 2 bases, with 17 bases between them. CDR3 amino acids: CASSLAPIGLFAYEQYF. CDR3 nucleotide sequence: TGTGCCAGCAGCTTAGCGCCAATCGGACTGTTCGCCTACGAGCAGTACTTC.

The rearrangement joins TRBV27 to TRBJ2-5, with TRBD2 matching 10 bases. The CDR3 extends over 15 amino acids. V trimming: 5 bases; J trimming: 4 bases; junction bases outside the gene matches: 7. Germline CDR1 MNHEY, CDR2 SMNVEV (reference sequence). The CDR3 is CASSTLAGAPETQYF. The CDR3 DNA reads as TGTGCCAGCAGTACCCTAGCGGGGGCGCCAGAGACCCAGTACTTC.

This chain links TRBV27 with TRBJ2-5; TRBD1 might be the D (7 bases). With 6 bases removed from V and 4 bases from J, the gap between germline ends came to 15 bases. The CDR3 extends over 14 amino acids. Germline V gene lookup returns CDR1 MNHEY and CDR2 SMNVEV (reference sequence). CDR3: CASSGRGEGETQYF. The DNA for the CDR3 is TGTGCCAGCAGCGGCAGGGGGGAAGGAGAGACCCAGTACTTC.